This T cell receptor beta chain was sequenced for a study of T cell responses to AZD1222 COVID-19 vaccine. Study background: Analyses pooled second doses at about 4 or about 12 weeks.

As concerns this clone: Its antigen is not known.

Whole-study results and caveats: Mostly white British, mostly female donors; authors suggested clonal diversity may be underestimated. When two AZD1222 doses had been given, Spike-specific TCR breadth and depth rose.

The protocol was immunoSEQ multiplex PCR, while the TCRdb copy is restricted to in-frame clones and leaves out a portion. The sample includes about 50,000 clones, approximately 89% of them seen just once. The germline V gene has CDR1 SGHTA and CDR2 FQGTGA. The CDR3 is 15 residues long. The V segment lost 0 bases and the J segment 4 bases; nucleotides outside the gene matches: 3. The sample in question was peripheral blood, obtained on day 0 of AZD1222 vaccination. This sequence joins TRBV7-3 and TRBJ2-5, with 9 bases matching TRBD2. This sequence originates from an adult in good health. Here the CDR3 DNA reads TGTGCCAGCAGCTTAACGGGACTAGCAGGAGAGACCCAGTACTTC. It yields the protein CASSLTGLAGETQYF.